This T cell receptor (beta chain) derives from a study of shared clonotypes between healthy human individuals. Study-wide results and limits: Across subsets, estimated richness was generally greater for naive than for memory populations.

For every subset, genomic DNA was evenly distributed across several immunoSEQ plates. The data were produced by immunoSEQ multiplex PCR, yet TCRdb's version contains in-frame clones alone and is incomplete. This sample yields 900,000 to 1,200,000 clones, of which around 78% are seen a single time; roughly 0.57% belongs to the top ten. This CDR3 spans 16 amino acids. V gave up 7 bases and J gave up 2 bases, with 19 bases separating them. Germline V gives CDR1 ENHRY, CDR2 SYGVKD. This clone showed up many times. Its antigen is currently unknown. The chain carries TRBV10-3 and TRBJ2-3; D possibly corresponds to TRBD2 (6 bases). The sequencing sample was made of memory CD4+ T cells from PBMCs. Subset here: CD45RA-negative fraction. The sequence derives from a man aged 18 to 29 in good health. Some clones in this sample may be carry-over from other donors' samples. The CDR3 nucleotides read TGTGCCATCAACGGGGGAACGGGAGCACCCACAGATACGCAGTATTTT. As protein: CAINGGTGAPTDTQYF.